The present T cell receptor beta chain was sequenced within a study of cytomegalovirus exposure and HLA in healthy donors. J was trimmed by 8 bases and V by 1 base; bases with no gene match: 10. CDR1 is MNHEY and CDR2 is SVGAGI in the germline V gene. The CDR3 is 16 amino acids. The donors (healthy individuals) were bone marrow donors. Findings and limits, study-wide: Altogether, 170 or so TCR beta chains were recorded as cytomegalovirus-associated. The study reported that TCR beta sequences accurately predicted HLA-A and HLA-B alleles in most subjects.

PCR employed 60 Vbeta and 13 Jbeta primers. TCRdb's copy holds only in-frame clones and misses some; the assay was immunoSEQ multiplex PCR. This table holds some 84,000 clones, roughly 80% found once. Details on this clone: The antigen remains unidentified.

The rearrangement links TRBV6-5 to TRBJ2-1, with 8 bases fitting TRBD1. Sequencing was carried out using PBMCs. The receptor was derived from a boy between 5 and 17 years old in good health and CMV-seronegative. The CDR3 nucleotides read TGTGCCAGCAGTTACTGGGGACAGGTGCCTTCGGATGAGCAGTTCTTC. This sequence encodes CASSYWGQVPSDEQFF.